This is a list of T cell receptor beta chains from one sample in a study of beta chain features in type 1 diabetes. This table comes from immunoSEQ multiplex PCR, and its TCRdb copy is limited to in-frame clones, with some not included. The sample yields about 350,000 clones, roughly a fifth seen once. The source material was naive CD4+ T cells from blood. These receptors originate from a woman in her late teens or twenties in good health. CDR3s include the opening cysteine and the closing phenylalanine or tryptophan. A D gene is named only where the DNA matches it firmly. Clone sizes are given selectively: once, few, many, or a class where the clone is expanded.

cdr3_aa: CASSEAAGYSNQPQHF
cdr3_nt: TGTGCCAGCAGTGAAGCGGCAGGGTATAGCAATCAGCCCCAGCATTTT
clone_size: -
v_call: TRBV6-1
d_call: -
j_call: TRBJ1-5

cdr3_aa: CASSLVPAGATSEQYF
cdr3_nt: TGTGCCAGCAGCTTGGTCCCAGCGGGGGCCACGAGTGAGCAGTACTTC
clone_size: -
v_call: TRBV5-6
d_call: TRBD2
j_call: TRBJ2-7

cdr3_aa: CASSPWSGTPYEQYF
cdr3_nt: TGTGCCAGCTCACCTTGGTCCGGGACACCTTACGAGCAGTACTTC
clone_size: -
v_call: TRBV18
d_call: -
j_call: TRBJ2-7

cdr3_aa: CASGLSPLSTDTQYF
cdr3_nt: TGTGCCAGCGGCCTCTCTCCCCTTAGCACAGATACGCAGTATTTT
clone_size: few
v_call: TRBV7-2
d_call: -
j_call: TRBJ2-3

cdr3_aa: CASRKRQGSAGANVLTF
cdr3_nt: TGTGCCAGTAGGAAAAGACAGGGGTCGGCTGGGGCCAACGTCCTGACTTTC
clone_size: -
v_call: TRBV19
d_call: TRBD1
j_call: TRBJ2-6

cdr3_aa: CASSHGQGHHGYTF
cdr3_nt: TGCGCCAGCAGCCATGGACAGGGACACCATGGCTACACCTTC
clone_size: -
v_call: TRBV4-1
d_call: TRBD1
j_call: TRBJ1-2

cdr3_aa: CSATIGQGKQPQHF
cdr3_nt: TGCAGCGCTACGATCGGACAGGGAAAACAGCCCCAGCATTTT
clone_size: few
v_call: TRBV29-1
d_call: TRBD1
j_call: TRBJ1-5

cdr3_aa: CASSQGERDSPLHF
cdr3_nt: TGTGCCAGCAGCCAAGGGGAGAGAGATTCACCCCTCCACTTT
clone_size: few
v_call: TRBV4-2
d_call: -
j_call: TRBJ1-6

cdr3_aa: CAISGQGSGTEAFF
cdr3_nt: TGTGCCATCAGTGGACAGGGATCGGGCACTGAAGCTTTCTTT
clone_size: few
v_call: TRBV10-3
d_call: TRBD1
j_call: TRBJ1-1

cdr3_aa: CASSLGGQGDYGYTF
cdr3_nt: TGTGCCAGCAGCTTGGGCGGTCAGGGCGACTATGGCTACACCTTC
clone_size: -
v_call: TRBV5-4
d_call: -
j_call: TRBJ1-2

cdr3_aa: CASSVEASGSPSEQYF
cdr3_nt: TGTGCCAGCAGCGTAGAGGCTAGCGGGAGCCCCAGCGAGCAGTACTTC
clone_size: -
v_call: TRBV9
d_call: TRBD2
j_call: TRBJ2-7

cdr3_aa: CASSPRRASGSYEQYF
cdr3_nt: TGTGCCAGCAGCCCTCGTAGGGCTAGCGGGTCCTACGAGCAGTACTTC
clone_size: -
v_call: TRBV9
d_call: TRBD2
j_call: TRBJ2-7

cdr3_aa: CASSDRVSTDTQYF
cdr3_nt: TGTGCCAGTTCCGACAGGGTTAGCACAGATACGCAGTATTTT
clone_size: -
v_call: TRBV5-4
d_call: TRBD1
j_call: TRBJ2-3

cdr3_aa: CAWSRTGGYQPQHF
cdr3_nt: TGTGCCTGGAGCCGGACAGGGGGGTATCAGCCCCAGCATTTT
clone_size: few
v_call: TRBV30
d_call: TRBD1
j_call: TRBJ1-5

cdr3_aa: CASSSQKTQETQYF
cdr3_nt: TGTGCCAGCAGCTCCCAGAAGACTCAAGAGACCCAGTACTTC
clone_size: -
v_call: TRBV5-6
d_call: -
j_call: TRBJ2-5

cdr3_aa: CASSFRETQYF
cdr3_nt: TGTGCCAGCAGCTTCCGGGAGACCCAGTACTTC
clone_size: -
v_call: TRBV11-3
d_call: -
j_call: TRBJ2-5

cdr3_aa: CASSRSGGPLYEQYF
cdr3_nt: TGTGCCAGCAGCCGTAGCGGGGGGCCCCTTTACGAGCAGTACTTC
clone_size: -
v_call: TRBV7-2
d_call: TRBD2
j_call: TRBJ2-7

cdr3_aa: CASSQVAGGPTDTQYF
cdr3_nt: TGCGCCAGCAGCCAGGTAGCGGGGGGGCCCACAGATACGCAGTATTTT
clone_size: few
v_call: TRBV4-1
d_call: TRBD2
j_call: TRBJ2-3

cdr3_aa: CASSPPAGGTARDTQYF
cdr3_nt: TGTGCCAGCTCACCACCGGCGGGCGGGACTGCGAGAGATACGCAGTATTTT
clone_size: few
v_call: TRBV18
d_call: -
j_call: TRBJ2-3

cdr3_aa: CASSPQQGLNTEAFF
cdr3_nt: TGTGCCAGCTCACCACAACAGGGACTGAACACTGAAGCTTTCTTT
clone_size: few
v_call: TRBV18
d_call: -
j_call: TRBJ1-1

cdr3_aa: CASSPGLAVENIQYF
cdr3_nt: TGTGCCAGCAGCCCCGGACTAGCTGTAGAAAACATTCAGTACTTC
clone_size: few
v_call: TRBV9
d_call: TRBD2
j_call: TRBJ2-4

cdr3_aa: CASGTGQGSYEQYF
cdr3_nt: TGTGCCAGCGGTACGGGACAGGGTTCCTACGAGCAGTACTTC
clone_size: -
v_call: TRBV27
d_call: TRBD1
j_call: TRBJ2-7

cdr3_aa: CASSPPSLAGGQSQYF
cdr3_nt: TGTGCCAGCTCACCACCGTCCCTAGCGGGAGGGCAGTCGCAGTATTTT
clone_size: -
v_call: TRBV18
d_call: TRBD2
j_call: TRBJ2-3

cdr3_aa: CASSMGGTSGDEQFF
cdr3_nt: TGCGCCAGCAGCATGGGGGGGACTAGCGGGGATGAGCAGTTCTTC
clone_size: once
v_call: TRBV5-1
d_call: TRBD2
j_call: TRBJ2-1

cdr3_aa: CASSPGQGGYEKLFF
cdr3_nt: TGTGCCAGCAGCCCCGGACAGGGTGGATACGAAAAACTGTTTTTT
clone_size: few
v_call: TRBV9
d_call: TRBD1
j_call: TRBJ1-4

cdr3_aa: CASQGTGELFF
cdr3_nt: TGTGCCAGCCAGGGAACCGGGGAGCTGTTTTTT
clone_size: -
v_call: TRBV6-1
d_call: -
j_call: TRBJ2-2

cdr3_aa: CASSLSLAGAGEQYF
cdr3_nt: TGCGCCAGCAGCTTGTCCCTAGCGGGAGCGGGGGAGCAGTACTTC
clone_size: -
v_call: TRBV5-1
d_call: TRBD2
j_call: TRBJ2-7

cdr3_aa: CASSARALADTQYF
cdr3_nt: TGTGCCAGCTCAGCAAGAGCGTTGGCAGATACGCAGTATTTT
clone_size: few
v_call: TRBV18
d_call: -
j_call: TRBJ2-3

cdr3_aa: CASSPRAGNTEAFF
cdr3_nt: TGTGCCAGCTCACCACGGGCGGGGAACACTGAAGCTTTCTTT
clone_size: -
v_call: TRBV18
d_call: -
j_call: TRBJ1-1

cdr3_aa: CSVVGLADYNEQFF
cdr3_nt: TGCAGCGTTGTTGGGCTAGCGGATTACAATGAGCAGTTCTTC
clone_size: few
v_call: TRBV29-1
d_call: TRBD2
j_call: TRBJ2-1

cdr3_aa: CASSAMGRTGELFF
cdr3_nt: TGTGCCAGTAGTGCCATGGGGCGCACCGGGGAGCTGTTTTTT
clone_size: few
v_call: TRBV19
d_call: -
j_call: TRBJ2-2

cdr3_aa: CASSPPDRGGNTIYF
cdr3_nt: TGTGCCAGCTCACCTCCCGACAGGGGCGGAAACACCATATATTTT
clone_size: -
v_call: TRBV18
d_call: TRBD1
j_call: TRBJ1-3

cdr3_aa: CASSPTGREFNEQFF
cdr3_nt: TGTGCCAGCAGCCCCACGGGGCGGGAGTTCAATGAGCAGTTCTTC
clone_size: -
v_call: TRBV9
d_call: TRBD2
j_call: TRBJ2-1